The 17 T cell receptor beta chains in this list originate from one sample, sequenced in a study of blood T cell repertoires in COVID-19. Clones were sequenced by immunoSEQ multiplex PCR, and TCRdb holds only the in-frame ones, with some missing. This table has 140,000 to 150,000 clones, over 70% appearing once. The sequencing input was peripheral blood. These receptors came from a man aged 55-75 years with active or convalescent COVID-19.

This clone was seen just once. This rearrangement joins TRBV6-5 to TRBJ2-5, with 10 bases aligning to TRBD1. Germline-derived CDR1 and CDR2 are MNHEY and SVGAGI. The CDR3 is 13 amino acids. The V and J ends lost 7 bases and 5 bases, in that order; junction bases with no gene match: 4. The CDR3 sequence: CASNRQGAETQYF. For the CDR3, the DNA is TGTGCCAGCAACCGACAGGGGGCCGAGACCCAGTACTTC.

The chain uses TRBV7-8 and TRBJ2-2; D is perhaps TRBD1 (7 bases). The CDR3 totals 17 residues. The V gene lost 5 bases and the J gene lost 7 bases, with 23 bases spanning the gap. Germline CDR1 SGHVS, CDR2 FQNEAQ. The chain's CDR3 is CASSPPGAGGRDGELFF. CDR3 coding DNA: TGTGCCAGCAGCCCCCCGGGGGCAGGGGGAAGGGACGGGGAGCTGTTTTTT.

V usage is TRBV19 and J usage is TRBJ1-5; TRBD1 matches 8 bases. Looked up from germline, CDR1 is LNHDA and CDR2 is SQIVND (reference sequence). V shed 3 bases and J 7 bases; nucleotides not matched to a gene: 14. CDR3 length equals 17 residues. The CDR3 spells CASSIPRGRVSGQPQHF. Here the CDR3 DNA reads TGTGCCAGTAGTATCCCCAGGGGGCGCGTCTCAGGACAGCCCCAGCATTTT.

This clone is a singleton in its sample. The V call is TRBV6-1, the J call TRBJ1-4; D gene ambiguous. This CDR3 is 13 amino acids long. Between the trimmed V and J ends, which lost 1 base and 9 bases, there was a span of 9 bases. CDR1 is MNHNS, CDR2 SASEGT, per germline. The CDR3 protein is CASSEGAGQKLFF. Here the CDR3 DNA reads TGTGCCAGCAGTGAAGGGGCTGGGCAAAAACTGTTTTTT.

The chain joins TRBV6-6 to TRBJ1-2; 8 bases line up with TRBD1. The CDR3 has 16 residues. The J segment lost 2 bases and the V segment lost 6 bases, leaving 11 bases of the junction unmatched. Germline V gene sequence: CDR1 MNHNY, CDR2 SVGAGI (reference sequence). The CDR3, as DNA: TGTGCCAGCAGCCTAAAGGGGGGACAGGAGAACTATGGCTACACCTTC. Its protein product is CASSLKGGQENYGYTF.

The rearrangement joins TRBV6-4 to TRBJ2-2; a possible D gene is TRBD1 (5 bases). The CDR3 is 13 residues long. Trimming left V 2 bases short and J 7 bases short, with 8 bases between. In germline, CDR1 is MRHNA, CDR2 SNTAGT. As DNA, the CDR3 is TGTGCCAGCAGTGACCAGGGTGACGGGGAGCTGTTTTTT. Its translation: CASSDQGDGELFF.

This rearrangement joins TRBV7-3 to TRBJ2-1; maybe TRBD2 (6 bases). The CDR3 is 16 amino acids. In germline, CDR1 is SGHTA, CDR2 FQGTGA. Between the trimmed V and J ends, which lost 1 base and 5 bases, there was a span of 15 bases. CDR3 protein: CASSLRGDSQHNEQFF. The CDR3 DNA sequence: TGTGCCAGCAGCTTAAGGGGGGACTCCCAACACAATGAGCAGTTCTTC.

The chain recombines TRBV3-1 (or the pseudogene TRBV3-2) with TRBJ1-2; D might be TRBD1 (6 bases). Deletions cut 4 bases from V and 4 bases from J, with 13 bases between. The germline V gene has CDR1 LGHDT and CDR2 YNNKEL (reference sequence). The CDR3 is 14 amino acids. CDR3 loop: CASSPDQGRYGYTF. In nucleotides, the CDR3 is TGTGCCAGCAGCCCCGACCAGGGGCGCTATGGCTACACCTTC.

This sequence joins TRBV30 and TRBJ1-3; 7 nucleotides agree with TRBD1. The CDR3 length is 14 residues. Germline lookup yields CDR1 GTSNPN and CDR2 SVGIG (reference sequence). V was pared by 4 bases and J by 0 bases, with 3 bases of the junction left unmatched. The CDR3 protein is CAWTTGLSGNTIYF. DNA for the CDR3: TGTGCCTGGACGACAGGGCTCTCTGGAAACACCATATATTTT.

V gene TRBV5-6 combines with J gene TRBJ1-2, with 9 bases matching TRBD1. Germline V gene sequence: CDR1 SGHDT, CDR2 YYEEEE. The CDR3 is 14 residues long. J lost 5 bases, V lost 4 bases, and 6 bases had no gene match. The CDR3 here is CASSARDRVYGYTF. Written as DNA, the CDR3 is TGTGCCAGCAGCGCCCGGGACAGGGTGTATGGCTACACCTTC.

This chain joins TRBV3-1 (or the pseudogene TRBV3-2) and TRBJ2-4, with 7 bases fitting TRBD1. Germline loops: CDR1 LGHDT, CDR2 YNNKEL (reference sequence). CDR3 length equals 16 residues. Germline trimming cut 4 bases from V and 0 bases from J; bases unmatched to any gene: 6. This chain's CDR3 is CASSPYTGVAKNIQYF. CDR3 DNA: TGTGCCAGCAGCCCCTATACAGGGGTAGCCAAAAACATTCAGTACTTC.

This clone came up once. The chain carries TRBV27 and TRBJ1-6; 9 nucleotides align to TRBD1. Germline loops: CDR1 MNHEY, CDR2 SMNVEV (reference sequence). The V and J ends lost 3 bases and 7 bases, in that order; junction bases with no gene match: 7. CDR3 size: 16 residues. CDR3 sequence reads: CASSFFLTGGNSPLHF. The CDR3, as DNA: TGTGCCAGCAGTTTCTTTTTAACAGGGGGCAATTCACCCCTCCACTTT.

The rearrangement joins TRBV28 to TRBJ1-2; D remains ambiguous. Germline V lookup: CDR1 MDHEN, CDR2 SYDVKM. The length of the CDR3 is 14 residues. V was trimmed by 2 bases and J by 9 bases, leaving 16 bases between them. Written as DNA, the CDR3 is TGTGCCAGCAGTTTACGGGGATTTGAAATTAGCTACACCTTC. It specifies CASSLRGFEISYTF.

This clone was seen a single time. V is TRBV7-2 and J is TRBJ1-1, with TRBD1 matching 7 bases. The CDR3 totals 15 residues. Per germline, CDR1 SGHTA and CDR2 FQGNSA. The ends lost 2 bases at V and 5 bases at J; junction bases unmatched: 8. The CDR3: CASSLTPQGVTEAFF. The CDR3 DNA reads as TGTGCCAGCAGCTTAACCCCCCAGGGGGTAACTGAAGCTTTCTTT.

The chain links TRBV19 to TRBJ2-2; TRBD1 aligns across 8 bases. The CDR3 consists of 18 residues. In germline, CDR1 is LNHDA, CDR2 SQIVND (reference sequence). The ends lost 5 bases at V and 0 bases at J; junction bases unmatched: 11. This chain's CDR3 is CASSVRTGSFANTGELFF. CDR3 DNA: TGTGCCAGTAGTGTTAGGACAGGGTCGTTCGCGAACACCGGGGAGCTGTTTTTT.

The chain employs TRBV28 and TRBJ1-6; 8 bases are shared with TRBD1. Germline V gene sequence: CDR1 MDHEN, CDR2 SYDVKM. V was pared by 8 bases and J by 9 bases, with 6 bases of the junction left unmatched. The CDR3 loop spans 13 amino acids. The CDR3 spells CASCSTGGSPLHF. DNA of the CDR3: TGTGCCAGCTGTTCAACAGGGGGTTCACCCCTCCACTTT.

The CDR3 here is CASSLRGRGYGYTF. In DNA form, the CDR3 reads TGTGCCAGCAGCTTAAGAGGGCGAGGCTATGGCTACACCTTC. The chain carries TRBV5-4 and TRBJ1-2; D is unresolved. Deletions cut 2 bases from V and 4 bases from J, with 12 bases between. The CDR3 spans 14 residues. Germline CDR1 and CDR2: SGHNT and YYREEE (reference sequence). The variable domain in full, completed from reference TRBV5-4 and TRBJ1-2, reads ETGVTQSPTHLIKTRGQQVTLRCSSQSGHNTVSWYQQALGQGPQFIFQYYREEENGRGNFPPRFSGLQFPNYSSELNVNALELDDSALYLCASSLRGRGYGYTFGSGTRLTVV.